The T cell receptor (beta chain) under discussion was sequenced for a study of cytomegalovirus exposure and HLA in healthy donors. Turning to the study itself: Assignment to the Caucasian-associated ancestry cluster applied to over 70% of the approximately 400 genotyped donors. Broader study findings: Another analysis was done later, and it associated 15,000 to 20,000 TCR beta sequences with HLA alleles at 0.05 false discovery rate.

The CDR3 covers 15 residues. J was trimmed by 2 bases and V by 6 bases; bases with no gene match: 8. Per the germline V gene, CDR1 is MNHEY and CDR2 is SVGAGI. Healthy bone marrow donors made up the donor group. This clone came up once. What it binds is not known. Both 60 Vbeta primers and 13 Jbeta primers went into the PCR. Using immunoSEQ multiplex PCR, the repertoire was profiled, and TCRdb retains in-frame clones only, with some absent. The repertoire has around 140,000 clones, approximately 81% of them found once; the top ten carry about 7.3%. Sequencing was carried out using PBMCs. V gene TRBV6-5 combines with J gene TRBJ2-7, with TRBD1 matching over 9 bases. This TCR was sampled from a male donor in good health and CMV-seronegative. The CDR3 DNA is TGTGCCAGCAGAATAAGGGACAGGGCGACCTACGAGCAGTACTTC. The encoded protein is CASRIRDRATYEQYF.